Shown below are 15 T cell receptor beta chains from a single sample sequenced in a study of long-term antiretroviral therapy in people with HIV. A v3.0 immunoSEQ assay was performed at survey level. TCRdb keeps only in-frame clones here, not all; method: immunoSEQ multiplex PCR. The data hold 25,000 to 35,000 clones, with about 95% observed a single time. This specimen consisted of unsorted PBMCs, obtained more than 6 years after starting antiretroviral therapy. The receptor source for this set is a man aged 25-45 years with HIV.

The chain uses TRBV5-4 and TRBJ2-5; 14 positions agree with TRBD2. The CDR3 has 14 residues. Trimming at V came to 0 bases and at J to 9 bases, leaving 1 base not matched to a gene. Germline CDR1 SGHNT, CDR2 YYREEE (reference sequence). The CDR3 coding sequence is TGTGCCAGCAGCTTGGGGACTAGCGGGAGGCCCCAGTACTTC. Translating it yields CASSLGTSGRPQYF.

This chain connects TRBV4-3 to TRBJ1-2; no firm D call. V lost 0 bases, J lost 4 bases, and 9 bases lay in between. CDR3 length: 14 amino acids. Germline V CDR1 and CDR2: LGHNA, YSLEER. CDR3 region: CASSQEVGSYGYTF. CDR3 sequence (DNA): TGCGCCAGCAGCCAAGAGGTGGGAAGCTATGGCTACACCTTC.

V and J are TRBV6-5 and TRBJ2-2; D possibly matches TRBD1 or TRBD2 (5 bases each). The CDR3 loop spans 16 amino acids. The germline V and J ends were trimmed by 3 bases and 0 bases, with 11 bases remaining between them. Germline CDR1 and CDR2: MNHEY and SVGAGI. The CDR3 here is CASSYLGVANTGELFF. CDR3 bases: TGTGCCAGCAGTTATCTGGGGGTCGCGAACACCGGGGAGCTGTTTTTT.

V is TRBV19 and J is TRBJ2-7; TRBD2 is a possible D gene (5 bases). The V end was cut by 8 bases, the J end by 0 bases, with 5 bases between. CDR3 size: 11 residues. The V gene's germline CDR1 is LNHDA and CDR2 SQIVND (reference sequence). This chain's CDR3 is CASGSSYEQYF. The CDR3 region has the DNA TGTGCCAGTGGGAGCTCCTACGAGCAGTACTTC.

The J gene is TRBJ2-3, the V gene TRBV6-5; a weak D match, TRBD2 (6 bases). The CDR3 is made up of 15 amino acids. V gave up 2 bases and J gave up 0 bases, with 9 bases separating them. Germline-derived CDR1 and CDR2 are MNHEY and SVGAGI. CDR3 protein: CASSYSSGSTDTQYF. The CDR3 nucleotides are TGTGCCAGCAGTTACAGTAGCGGTAGCACAGATACGCAGTATTTT.

This chain uses TRBV10-3 with TRBJ1-1; perhaps TRBD1 as D (6 bases). CDR3 length equals 13 residues. V was trimmed by 3 bases and J by 4 bases, leaving 9 bases between them. The V gene's germline CDR1 is ENHRY and CDR2 SYGVKD. CDR3 coding DNA: TGTGCCATCAGTGACCAGGGGCCCACTGAAGCTTTCTTT. It yields the protein CAISDQGPTEAFF.

This chain connects TRBV7-2 to TRBJ2-7; D ambiguous. Per germline, CDR1 SGHTA and CDR2 FQGNSA. The CDR3 consists of 12 residues. Trimming took 5 bases from V and 5 from J, leaving 10 bases between them. The CDR3 coding sequence is TGTGCCAGCAGCCTGCGTTTACACGAGCAGTACTTC. Translation gives CASSLRLHEQYF. Complete variable domain (other parts from reference TRBV7-2 and TRBJ2-7): GAGVSQSPSNKVTEKGKDVELRCDPISGHTALYWYRQSLGQGLEFLIYFQGNSAPDKSGLPSDRFSAERTGGSVSTLTIQRTQQEDSAVYLCASSLRLHEQYFGPGTRLTVT.

The rearrangement uses TRBV30 and TRBJ2-7, with 11 bases fitting TRBD1. Germline trimming cut 0 bases from V and 2 bases from J; bases unmatched to any gene: 3. Germline assignment: CDR1 GTSNPN and CDR2 SVGIG (reference sequence). This CDR3 has 15 amino acids. The CDR3 DNA follows: TGTGCCTGGAGTGTCTGGGACAGGGGGGCCTACGAGCAGTACTTC. It specifies CAWSVWDRGAYEQYF.

This clone was seen once. The rearrangement joins TRBV18 to TRBJ2-7; D might be TRBD1 (5 bases). Between the trimmed V and J ends, which lost 2 bases and 3 bases, there was a span of 11 bases. Germline CDR1 reads KGHSH; CDR2 reads LQKENI. CDR3 length equals 14 residues. CDR3: CASSPRGRNYEQYF. CDR3 in DNA: TGTGCCAGCTCACCAAGGGGCAGGAACTACGAGCAGTACTTC.

The gene calls are TRBV19 and TRBJ1-5, with a weak D call TRBD1 (6 bases). Germline V lookup: CDR1 LNHDA, CDR2 SQIVND (reference sequence). This CDR3 region has 15 residues. Trimming left V 1 base short and J 4 bases short, with 11 bases between. The CDR3 reads CASSIGGQRNQPQHF. In DNA form, the CDR3 reads TGTGCCAGTAGTATAGGGGGGCAGCGGAATCAGCCCCAGCATTTT.

The chain carries TRBV10-1 and TRBJ2-1, with unresolved D. The CDR3 contains 9 residues. Trimming left V 8 bases short and J 6 bases short, with 2 bases between. The germline CDR1 and CDR2 sequences are WNHNN and SYGVQD (reference sequence). This CDR3 reads CASVNEQFF. The CDR3 DNA sequence: TGCGCCAGCGTCAATGAGCAGTTCTTC.

The CDR3 loop is CASRGSGQPQHF. In DNA form, the CDR3 reads TGTGCCAGCAGAGGAAGCGGTCAGCCCCAGCATTTT. This rearrangement joins TRBV28 to TRBJ1-5; D uncertain. In germline, CDR1 is MDHEN, CDR2 SYDVKM. The CDR3 length is 12 residues. V lost 6 bases and J 6 bases, leaving 9 bases between the germline ends.

The sample holds one count of this clone. V usage is TRBV27 and J usage is TRBJ2-7, with 8 bases matching TRBD2. In germline, CDR1 is MNHEY, CDR2 SMNVEV (reference sequence). V was pared by 3 bases and J by 4 bases, with 11 bases of the junction left unmatched. The CDR3 has 16 amino acids. CDR3 nucleotides: TGTGCCAGCAGTTTGGGTGGGCGGGGGGCTTCTTACGAGCAGTACTTC. The encoded protein is CASSLGGRGASYEQYF.

This rearrangement joins TRBV7-9 to TRBJ1-2; no definite D call. V was pared by 3 bases and J by 3 bases, with 11 bases between. Germline V gives CDR1 SEHNR, CDR2 FQNEAQ (reference sequence). The CDR3 loop spans 14 amino acids. DNA of the CDR3: TGTGCCAGCAGCTTCCTGACAAGAGACTATGGCTACACCTTC. It encodes CASSFLTRDYGYTF.

Only one count was recorded for this clone. The chain recombines TRBV28 with TRBJ1-1, with D possibly TRBD1 on 6 matching bases. Germline V gene sequence: CDR1 MDHEN, CDR2 SYDVKM. Trimming stripped 1 base from V and 0 bases from J, with 18 bases between. The CDR3 covers 18 residues. The CDR3 is CASSLLGQGTLMNTEAFF. The CDR3 DNA reads as TGTGCCAGCAGTTTATTGGGGCAGGGGACACTCATGAACACTGAAGCTTTCTTT.